This T cell receptor beta chain is drawn from a study of long-term antiretroviral therapy in people with HIV. Notes on the study in general: Across all time points, the repertoire was dominated by clones that expanded before ART. Compared with controls, HIV repertoires showed narrower CDR3 length ranges.

On this clone: Antigen specificity is unknown.

At the survey level, the v3.0 immunoSEQ assay was run. The study targeted about 40,000-50,000 T-cell genomes per sample in sequencing. Sequencing used immunoSEQ multiplex PCR; TCRdb keeps in-frame clones, though not all of them. The sample lists 30,000 to 40,000 clones; 95% to 98% were seen once. The V segment lost 6 bases and the J segment 6 bases; nucleotides outside the gene matches: 11. This CDR3 region has 15 residues. CDR1 MNHNY and CDR2 SVGAGI come from the germline V gene (reference sequence). The chain links TRBV6-6 to TRBJ1-2, with 9 bases lining up with TRBD1. Sequences were derived from unsorted PBMCs, sampled 6.9 years after starting antiretroviral therapy. This clonotype was sampled from a young man with HIV. The CDR3 DNA is TGTGCCAGCAGCCCCAGGGGACAGGGTGGTAATGGCTACACCTTC. As protein: CASSPRGQGGNGYTF.